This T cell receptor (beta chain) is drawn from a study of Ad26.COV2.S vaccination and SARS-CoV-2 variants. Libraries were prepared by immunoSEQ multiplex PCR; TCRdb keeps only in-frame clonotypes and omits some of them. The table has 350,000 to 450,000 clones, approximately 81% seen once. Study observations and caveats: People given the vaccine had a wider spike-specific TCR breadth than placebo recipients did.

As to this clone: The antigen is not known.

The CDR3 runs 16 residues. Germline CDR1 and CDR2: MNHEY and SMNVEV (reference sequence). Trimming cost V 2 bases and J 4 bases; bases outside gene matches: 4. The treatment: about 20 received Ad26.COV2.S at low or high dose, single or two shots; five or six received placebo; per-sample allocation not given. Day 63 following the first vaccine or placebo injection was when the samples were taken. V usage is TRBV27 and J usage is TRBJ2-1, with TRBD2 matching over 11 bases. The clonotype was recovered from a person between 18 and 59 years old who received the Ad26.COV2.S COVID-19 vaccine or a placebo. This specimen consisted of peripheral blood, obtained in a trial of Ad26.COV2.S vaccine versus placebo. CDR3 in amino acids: CASSLQTSGNYNEQFF. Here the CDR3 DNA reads TGTGCCAGCAGTTTACAGACTAGCGGGAATTACAATGAGCAGTTCTTC.